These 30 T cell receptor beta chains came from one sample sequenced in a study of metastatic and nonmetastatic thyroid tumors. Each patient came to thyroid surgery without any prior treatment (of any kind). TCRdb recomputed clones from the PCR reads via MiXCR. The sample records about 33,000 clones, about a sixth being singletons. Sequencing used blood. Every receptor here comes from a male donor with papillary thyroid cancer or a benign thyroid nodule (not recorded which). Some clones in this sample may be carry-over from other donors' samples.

In DNA, the CDR3 is TGTGCCAGCAGCTCACCCAGGACTAGCGGGGAGAGCCAAGAGACCCAGTACTTC. Its translation: CASSSPRTSGESQETQYF. The rearrangement joins TRBV11-2 to TRBJ2-5, with 12 bases aligning to TRBD2. Germline CDR1 and CDR2: SGHAT and FQNNGV. Trimming took 4 bases from V and 1 from J; bases not matched to a gene: 10. The CDR3 has 18 amino acids.

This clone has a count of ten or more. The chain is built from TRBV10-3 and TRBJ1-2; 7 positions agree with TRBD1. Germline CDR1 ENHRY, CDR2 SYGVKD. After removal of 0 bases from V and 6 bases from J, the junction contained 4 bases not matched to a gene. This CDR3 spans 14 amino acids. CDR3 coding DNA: TGTGCCATCAGTGAGTCCGGGACAGAGGATGGCTACACCTTC. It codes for CAISESGTEDGYTF.

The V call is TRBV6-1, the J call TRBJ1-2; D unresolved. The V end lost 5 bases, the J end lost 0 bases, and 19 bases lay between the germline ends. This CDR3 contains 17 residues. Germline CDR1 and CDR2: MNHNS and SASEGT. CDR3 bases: TGTGCCAGCAGTTCAGATGGCGAATCCCGACCTAACTATGGCTACACCTTC. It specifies CASSSDGESRPNYGYTF.

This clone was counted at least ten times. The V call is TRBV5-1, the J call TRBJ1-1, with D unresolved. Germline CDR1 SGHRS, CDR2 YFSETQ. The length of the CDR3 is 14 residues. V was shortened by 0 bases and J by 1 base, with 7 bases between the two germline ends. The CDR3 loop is CASSLAVGNTEAFF. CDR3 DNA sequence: TGCGCCAGCAGCTTGGCTGTGGGGAACACTGAAGCTTTCTTT.

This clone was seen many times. The CDR3 DNA follows: TGTGCCAGCAGTTTGGGCGGGGAGAACAGAGGAGAGCAGTTCTTC. Translated: CASSLGGENRGEQFF. This rearrangement joins TRBV28 to TRBJ2-1; D perhaps matches TRBD2 (6 bases). V shed 3 bases and J shed 10 bases, with 19 bases lying between them. CDR3 length: 15 residues. Germline V gene data show CDR1 as MDHEN and CDR2 as SYDVKM.

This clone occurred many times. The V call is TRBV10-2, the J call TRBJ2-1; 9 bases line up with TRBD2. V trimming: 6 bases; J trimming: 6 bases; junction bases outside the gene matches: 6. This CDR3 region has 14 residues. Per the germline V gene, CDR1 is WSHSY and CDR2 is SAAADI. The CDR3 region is CASRTGTSSNEQFF. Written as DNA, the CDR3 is TGCGCCAGCAGAACCGGGACTAGCAGCAATGAGCAGTTCTTC.

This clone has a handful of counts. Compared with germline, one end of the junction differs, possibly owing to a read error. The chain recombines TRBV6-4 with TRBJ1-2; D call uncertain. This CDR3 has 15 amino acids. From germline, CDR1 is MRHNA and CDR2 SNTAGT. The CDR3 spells CASSYSVVDNYGYTF. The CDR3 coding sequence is TGTGCCAGCAGTTACTCCGTCGTGGACAACTATGGCTACACCTTC.

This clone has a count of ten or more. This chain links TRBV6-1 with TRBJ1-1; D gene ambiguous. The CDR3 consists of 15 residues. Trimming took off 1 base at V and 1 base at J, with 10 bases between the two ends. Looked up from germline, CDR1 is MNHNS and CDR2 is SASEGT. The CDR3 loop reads CASSEDGVWNTEAFF. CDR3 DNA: TGTGCCAGCAGTGAAGATGGGGTCTGGAACACTGAAGCTTTCTTT.

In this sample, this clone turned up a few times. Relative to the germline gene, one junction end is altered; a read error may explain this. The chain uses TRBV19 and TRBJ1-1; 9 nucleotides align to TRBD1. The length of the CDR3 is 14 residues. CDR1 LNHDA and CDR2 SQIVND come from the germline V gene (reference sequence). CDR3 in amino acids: CASSFGQGNTGAFF. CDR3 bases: TGTGCCAGTAGCTTCGGACAGGGGAACACTGGAGCTTTCTTT.

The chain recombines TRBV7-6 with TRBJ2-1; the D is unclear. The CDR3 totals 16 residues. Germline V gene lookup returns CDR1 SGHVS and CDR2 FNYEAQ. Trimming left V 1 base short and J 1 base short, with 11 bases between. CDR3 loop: CASSLVPDGSYNEQFF. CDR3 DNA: TGTGCCAGCAGCTTAGTCCCGGACGGGTCCTACAATGAGCAGTTCTTC.

DNA for the CDR3: TGTGCCAGCATTCCACCCGTGCGACCGACTGGGTACTTC. Protein: CASIPPVRPTGYF. The chain links TRBV28 to TRBJ2-7; D uncertain. The V end lost 7 bases, the J end lost 12 bases, and 22 bases lay between the germline ends. Germline V gene sequence: CDR1 MDHEN, CDR2 SYDVKM. CDR3 length: 13 residues.

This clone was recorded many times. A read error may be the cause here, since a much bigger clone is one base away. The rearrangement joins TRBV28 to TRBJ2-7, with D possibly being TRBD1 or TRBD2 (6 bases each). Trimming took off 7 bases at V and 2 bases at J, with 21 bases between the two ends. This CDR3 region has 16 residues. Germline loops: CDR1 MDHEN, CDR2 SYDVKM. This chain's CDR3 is CASISSVGGSTYEQYF. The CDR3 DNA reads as TGTGCCAGCATCTCGAGTGTCGGGGGCTCGACCTACGAGCAGTACTTC.

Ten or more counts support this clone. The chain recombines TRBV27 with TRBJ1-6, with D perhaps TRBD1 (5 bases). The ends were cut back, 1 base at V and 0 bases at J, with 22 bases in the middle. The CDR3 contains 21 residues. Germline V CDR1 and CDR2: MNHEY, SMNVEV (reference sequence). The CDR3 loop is CASSLFLISPGLSSYNSPLHF. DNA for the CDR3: TGTGCCAGCAGTTTATTTTTGATTTCGCCGGGGCTGAGCTCCTATAATTCACCCCTCCACTTT.

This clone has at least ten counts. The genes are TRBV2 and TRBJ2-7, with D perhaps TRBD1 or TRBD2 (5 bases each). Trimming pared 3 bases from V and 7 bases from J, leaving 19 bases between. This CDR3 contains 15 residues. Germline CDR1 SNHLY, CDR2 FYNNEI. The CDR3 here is CASSESSGRVREQYF. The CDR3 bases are TGTGCCAGCAGTGAGTCGTCAGGGCGGGTGAGAGAGCAGTACTTC.

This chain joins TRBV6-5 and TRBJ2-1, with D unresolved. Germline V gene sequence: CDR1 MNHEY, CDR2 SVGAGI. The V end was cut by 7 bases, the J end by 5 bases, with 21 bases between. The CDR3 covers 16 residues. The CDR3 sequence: CASTPLQTHLNNEQFF. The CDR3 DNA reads TGTGCCAGCACCCCTCTACAGACCCATCTCAACAATGAGCAGTTCTTC.

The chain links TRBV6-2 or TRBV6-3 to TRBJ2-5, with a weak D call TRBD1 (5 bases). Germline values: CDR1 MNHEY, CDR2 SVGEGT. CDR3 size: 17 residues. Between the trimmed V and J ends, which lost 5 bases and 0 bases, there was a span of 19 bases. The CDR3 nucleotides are TGTGCCAGCAGTCCGTACGACTTGGGGCAGGACCAAGAGACCCAGTACTTC. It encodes CASSPYDLGQDQETQYF.

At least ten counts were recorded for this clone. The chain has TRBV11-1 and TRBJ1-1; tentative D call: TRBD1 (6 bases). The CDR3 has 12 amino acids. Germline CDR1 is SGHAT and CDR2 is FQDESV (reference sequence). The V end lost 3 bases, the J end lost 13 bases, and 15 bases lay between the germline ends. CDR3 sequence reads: CASSLSGRGGFF. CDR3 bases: TGTGCCAGCAGCTTGTCCGGCAGGGGTGGTTTCTTT.

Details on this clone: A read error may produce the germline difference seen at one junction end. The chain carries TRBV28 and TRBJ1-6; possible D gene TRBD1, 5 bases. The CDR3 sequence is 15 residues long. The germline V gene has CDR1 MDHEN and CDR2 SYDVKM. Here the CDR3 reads CASLTPRAYNSTLHF. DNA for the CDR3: TGTGCCAGCCTGACCCCCAGGGCCTATAATTCAACCCTCCACTTT.

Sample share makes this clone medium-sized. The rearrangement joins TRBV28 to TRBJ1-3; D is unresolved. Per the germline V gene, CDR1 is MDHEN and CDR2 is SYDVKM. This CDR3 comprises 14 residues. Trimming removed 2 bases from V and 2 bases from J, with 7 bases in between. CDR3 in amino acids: CASSLNSPGNTIYF. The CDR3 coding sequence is TGTGCCAGCAGTTTAAACAGCCCTGGAAACACCATATATTTT.

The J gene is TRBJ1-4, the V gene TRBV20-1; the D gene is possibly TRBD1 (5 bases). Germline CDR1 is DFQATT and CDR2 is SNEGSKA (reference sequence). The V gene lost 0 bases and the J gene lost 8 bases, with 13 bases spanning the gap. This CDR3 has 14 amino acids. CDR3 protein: CSAREEGRGEKLFF. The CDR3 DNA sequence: TGCAGTGCTAGAGAGGAGGGGCGCGGGGAAAAACTGTTTTTT.

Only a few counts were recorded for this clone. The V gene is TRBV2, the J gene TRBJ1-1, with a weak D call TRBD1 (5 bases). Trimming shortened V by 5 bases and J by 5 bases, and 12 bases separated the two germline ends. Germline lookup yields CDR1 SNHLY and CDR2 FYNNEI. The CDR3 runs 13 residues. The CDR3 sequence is CASSQGGGTEAFF. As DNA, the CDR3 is TGTGCCAGCAGTCAGGGAGGTGGAACTGAAGCTTTCTTT.

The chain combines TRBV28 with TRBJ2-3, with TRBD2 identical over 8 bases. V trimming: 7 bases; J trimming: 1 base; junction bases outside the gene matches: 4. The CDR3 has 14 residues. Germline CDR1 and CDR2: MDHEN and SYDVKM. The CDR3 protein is CASISLAGTDTQYF. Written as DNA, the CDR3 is TGTGCCAGCATTTCACTAGCGGGCACAGATACGCAGTATTTT.

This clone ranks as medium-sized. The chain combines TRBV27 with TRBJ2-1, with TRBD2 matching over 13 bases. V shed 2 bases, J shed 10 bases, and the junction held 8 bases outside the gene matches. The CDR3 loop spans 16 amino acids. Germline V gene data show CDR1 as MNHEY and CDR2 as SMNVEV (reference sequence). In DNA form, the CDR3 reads TGTGCCAGCAGTTTACCCCCCGGACTAGCGGGAGAGGAGCAGTTCTTC. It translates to CASSLPPGLAGEEQFF.

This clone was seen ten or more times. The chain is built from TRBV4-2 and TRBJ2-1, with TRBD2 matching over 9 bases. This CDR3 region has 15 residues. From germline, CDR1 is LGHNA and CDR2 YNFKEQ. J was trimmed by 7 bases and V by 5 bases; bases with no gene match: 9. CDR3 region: CASSEVAGVVNEQFF. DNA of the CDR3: TGTGCCAGCAGCGAGGTAGCGGGAGTGGTTAATGAGCAGTTCTTC.

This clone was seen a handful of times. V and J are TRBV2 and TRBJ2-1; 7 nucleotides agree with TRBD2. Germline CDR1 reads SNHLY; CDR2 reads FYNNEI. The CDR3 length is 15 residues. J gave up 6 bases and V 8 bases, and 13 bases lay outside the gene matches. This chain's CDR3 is CASGAGTSVSNEQFF. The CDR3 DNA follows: TGTGCCAGCGGCGCCGGTACTAGCGTGAGCAATGAGCAGTTCTTC.

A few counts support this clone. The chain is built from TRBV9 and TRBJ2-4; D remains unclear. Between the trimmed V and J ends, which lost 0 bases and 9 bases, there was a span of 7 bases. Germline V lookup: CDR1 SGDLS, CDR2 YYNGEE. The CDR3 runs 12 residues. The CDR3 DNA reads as TGTGCCAGCAGCGTAGAAGTGATCATTCAGTACTTC. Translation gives CASSVEVIIQYF.

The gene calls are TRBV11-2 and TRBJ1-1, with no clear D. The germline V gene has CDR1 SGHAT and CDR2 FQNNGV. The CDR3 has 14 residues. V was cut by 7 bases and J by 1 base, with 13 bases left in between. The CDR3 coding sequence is TGTGCCAGCAACTTCCTGAGGGAGAACACTGAAGCTTTCTTT. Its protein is CASNFLRENTEAFF.

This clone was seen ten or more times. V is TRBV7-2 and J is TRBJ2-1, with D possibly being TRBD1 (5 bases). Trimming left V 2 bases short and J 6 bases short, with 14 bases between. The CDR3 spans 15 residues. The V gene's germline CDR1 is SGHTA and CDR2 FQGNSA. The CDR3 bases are TGTGCCAGCAGCTTATCCGGGCGCCAGGGCAATGAGCAGTTCTTC. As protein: CASSLSGRQGNEQFF.

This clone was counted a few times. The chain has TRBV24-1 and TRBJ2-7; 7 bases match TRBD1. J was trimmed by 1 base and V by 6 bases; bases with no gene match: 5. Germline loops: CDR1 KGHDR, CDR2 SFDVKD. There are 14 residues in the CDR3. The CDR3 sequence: CATSYPGQSYEQYF. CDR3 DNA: TGTGCCACCAGTTATCCGGGACAGTCCTACGAGCAGTACTTC.

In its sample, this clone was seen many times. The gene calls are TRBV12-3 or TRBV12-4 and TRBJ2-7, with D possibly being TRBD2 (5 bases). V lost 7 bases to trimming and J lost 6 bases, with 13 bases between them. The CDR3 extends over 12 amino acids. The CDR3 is CASIAGMGEQYF. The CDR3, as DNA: TGTGCCAGCATAGCCGGGATGGGCGAGCAGTACTTC.